The text below deals with one T cell receptor beta chain. Its specificity is not known. 5'RACE template switching generated TCR cDNA, adding a universal primer site and UMIs. TCRdb re-called the 5' RACE reads with MiXCR, one entry per CDR3 protein. The profile shows some 500,000 distinct CDR3 sequences, roughly 13% of them singletons. V was clipped by 5 bases and J by 7 bases; unmatched bases: 14. Germline CDR1 and CDR2: MDHEN and SYDVKM. This CDR3 is built from 15 residues. The data belong to a study of T cells after yellow fever vaccination. General study findings and limits: It was a small share of clonotypes that appeared in both CD4 and CD8 compartments.

The source material was PBMCs, sampled on the day of the yellow fever booster vaccination. This sequence joins TRBV28 and TRBJ2-7, with TRBD2 identical over 7 bases. The TCR sequence derives from a man aged 30 to 39 who received the YFV17D yellow fever vaccine. CDR3 sequence (DNA): TGTGCCAGCAGTGCCCCCGGGACTATGGGCAAGGAGCAGTACTTC. It codes for CASSAPGTMGKEQYF.